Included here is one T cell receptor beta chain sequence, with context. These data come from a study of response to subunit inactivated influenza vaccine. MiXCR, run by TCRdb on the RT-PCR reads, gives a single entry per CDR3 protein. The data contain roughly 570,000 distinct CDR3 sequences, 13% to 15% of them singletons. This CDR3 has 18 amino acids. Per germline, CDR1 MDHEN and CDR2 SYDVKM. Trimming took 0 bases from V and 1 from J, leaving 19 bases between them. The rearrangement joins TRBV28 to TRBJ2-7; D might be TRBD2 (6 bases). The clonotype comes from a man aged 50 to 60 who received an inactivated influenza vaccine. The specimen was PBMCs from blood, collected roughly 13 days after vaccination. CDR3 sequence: CASSLWSEAGRNSYEQYF. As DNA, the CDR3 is TGTGCCAGCAGTTTATGGTCTGAGGCGGGGAGGAATTCCTACGAGCAGTACTTC.